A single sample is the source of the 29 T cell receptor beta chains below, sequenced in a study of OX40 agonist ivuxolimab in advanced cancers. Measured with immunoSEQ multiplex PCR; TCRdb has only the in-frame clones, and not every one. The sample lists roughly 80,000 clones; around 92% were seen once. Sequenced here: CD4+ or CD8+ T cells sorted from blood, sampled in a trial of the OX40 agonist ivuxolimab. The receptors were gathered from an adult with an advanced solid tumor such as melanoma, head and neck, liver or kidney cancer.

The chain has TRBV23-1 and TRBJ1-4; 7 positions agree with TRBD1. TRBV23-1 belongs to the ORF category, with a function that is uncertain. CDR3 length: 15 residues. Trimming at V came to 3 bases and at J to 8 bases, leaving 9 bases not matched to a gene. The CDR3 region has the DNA TGCGCCAGCAGTCACCCCACGGGAGGGGGCGAAAAACTGTTTTTT. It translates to CASSHPTGGGEKLFF.

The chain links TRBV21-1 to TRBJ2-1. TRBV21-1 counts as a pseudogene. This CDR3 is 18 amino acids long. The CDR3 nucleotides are TGTGCCAGCAGCGGCCTCTCCTTCCCGGGACCCGTCTACAATGAGCAGTTCTTC. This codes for CASSGLSFPGPVYNEQFF.

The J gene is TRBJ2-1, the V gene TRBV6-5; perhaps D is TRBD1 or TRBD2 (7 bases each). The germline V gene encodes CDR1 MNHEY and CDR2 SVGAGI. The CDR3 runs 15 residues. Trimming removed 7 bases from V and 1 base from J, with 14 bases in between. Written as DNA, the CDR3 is TGTGCCAGCACCCACCAGGGGGGGTCCTACAATGAGCAGTTCTTC. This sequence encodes CASTHQGGSYNEQFF.

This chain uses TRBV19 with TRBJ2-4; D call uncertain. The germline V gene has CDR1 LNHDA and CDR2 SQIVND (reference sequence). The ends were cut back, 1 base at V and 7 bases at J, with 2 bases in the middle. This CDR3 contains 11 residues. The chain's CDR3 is CASSIGNIQYF. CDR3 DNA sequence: TGTGCCAGTAGTATAGGGAACATTCAGTACTTC.

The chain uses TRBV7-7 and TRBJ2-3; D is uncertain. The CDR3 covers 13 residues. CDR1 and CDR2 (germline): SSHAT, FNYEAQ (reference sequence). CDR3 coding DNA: TGTGCTAGTGCCGCTGGCCACACAGATACGCAGTATTTT. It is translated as CASAAGHTDTQYF.

CDR3 loop: CASSTAGSYTGELFF. CDR3 bases: TGTGCCAGCAGCACAGCGGGGTCCTACACCGGGGAGCTGTTTTTT. This chain links TRBV9 with TRBJ2-2; 7 nucleotides agree with TRBD2. The germline V gene has CDR1 SGDLS and CDR2 YYNGEE. The CDR3 extends over 15 amino acids. The ends lost 4 bases at V and 3 bases at J; junction bases unmatched: 6.

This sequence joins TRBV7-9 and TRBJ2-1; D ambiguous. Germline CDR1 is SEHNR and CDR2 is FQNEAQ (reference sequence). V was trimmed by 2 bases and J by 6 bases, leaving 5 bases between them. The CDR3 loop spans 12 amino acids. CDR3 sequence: CASSLISNEQFF. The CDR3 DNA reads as TGTGCCAGCAGCTTAATCTCCAATGAGCAGTTCTTC. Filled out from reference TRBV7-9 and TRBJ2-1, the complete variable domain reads DTGVSQNPRHKITKRGQNVTFRCDPISEHNRLYWYRQTLGQGPEFLTYFQNEAQLEKSRLLSDRFSAERPKGSFSTLEIQRTEQGDSAMYLCASSLISNEQFFGPGTRLTVL.

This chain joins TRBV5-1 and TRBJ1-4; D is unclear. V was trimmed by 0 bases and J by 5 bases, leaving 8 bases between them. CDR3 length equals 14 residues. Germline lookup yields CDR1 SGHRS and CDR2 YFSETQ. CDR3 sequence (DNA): TGCGCCAGCAGCTTGGGAGGGAGAAATGAAAAACTGTTTTTT. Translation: CASSLGGRNEKLFF. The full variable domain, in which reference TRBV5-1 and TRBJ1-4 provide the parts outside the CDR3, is KAGVTQTPRYLIKTRGQQVTLSCSPISGHRSVSWYQQTPGQGLQFLFEYFSETQRNKGNFPGRFSGRQFSNSRSEMNVSTLELGDSALYLCASSLGGRNEKLFFGSGTQLSVL.

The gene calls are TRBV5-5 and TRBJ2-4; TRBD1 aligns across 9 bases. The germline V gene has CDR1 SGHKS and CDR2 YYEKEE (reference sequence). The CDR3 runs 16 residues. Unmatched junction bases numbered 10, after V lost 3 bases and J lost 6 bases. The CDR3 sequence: CASSSTTGGGPNIQYF. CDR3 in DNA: TGTGCCAGCAGCTCTACGACAGGGGGAGGCCCAAACATTCAGTACTTC. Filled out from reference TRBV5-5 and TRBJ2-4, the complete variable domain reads DAGVTQSPTHLIKTRGQQVTLRCSPISGHKSVSWYQQVLGQGPQFIFQYYEKEERGRGNFPDRFSARQFPNYSSELNVNALLLGDSALYLCASSSTTGGGPNIQYFGAGTRLSVL.

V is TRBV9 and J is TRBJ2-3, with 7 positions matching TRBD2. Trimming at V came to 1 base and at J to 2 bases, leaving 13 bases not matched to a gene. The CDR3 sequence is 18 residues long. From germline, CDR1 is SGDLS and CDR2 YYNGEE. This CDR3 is CASSVRPERTRTTDTQYF. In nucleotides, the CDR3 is TGTGCCAGCAGCGTACGCCCGGAGCGGACTAGAACCACAGATACGCAGTATTTT.

DNA of the CDR3: TGTGCCAGCAGCTCCTTGACCGGGGGGGATGAGCAGTTCTTC. Translation: CASSSLTGGDEQFF. The chain is built from TRBV5-6 and TRBJ2-1, with 8 bases aligning to TRBD2. Trimming at V came to 3 bases and at J to 8 bases, leaving 7 bases not matched to a gene. CDR3 length: 14 amino acids. From germline, CDR1 is SGHDT and CDR2 YYEEEE.

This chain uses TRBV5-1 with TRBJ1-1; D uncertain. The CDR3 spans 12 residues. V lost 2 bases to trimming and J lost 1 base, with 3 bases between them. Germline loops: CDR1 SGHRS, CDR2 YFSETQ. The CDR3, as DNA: TGCGCCAGCAGCTTCGGGAACACTGAAGCTTTCTTT. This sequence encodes CASSFGNTEAFF.

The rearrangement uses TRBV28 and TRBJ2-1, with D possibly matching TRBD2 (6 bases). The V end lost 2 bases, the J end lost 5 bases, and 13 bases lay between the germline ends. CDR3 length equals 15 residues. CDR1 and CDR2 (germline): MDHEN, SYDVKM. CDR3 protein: CASSLAGPPNNEQFF. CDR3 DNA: TGTGCCAGCAGTTTAGCGGGACCCCCCAACAATGAGCAGTTCTTC.

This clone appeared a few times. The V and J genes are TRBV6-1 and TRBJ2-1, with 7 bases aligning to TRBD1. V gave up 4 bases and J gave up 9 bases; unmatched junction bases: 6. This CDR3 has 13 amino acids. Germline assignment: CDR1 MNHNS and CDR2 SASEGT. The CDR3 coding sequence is TGTGCCAGCAGTGGACAGGGAGTAGGTGAGCAGTTCTTC. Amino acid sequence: CASSGQGVGEQFF.

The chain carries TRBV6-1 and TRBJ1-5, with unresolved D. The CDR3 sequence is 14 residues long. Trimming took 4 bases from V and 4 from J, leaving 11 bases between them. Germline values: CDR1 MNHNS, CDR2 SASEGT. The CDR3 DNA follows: TGTGCCAGCAGTGCGGGGAGGCCGAATCAGCCCCAGCATTTT. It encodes CASSAGRPNQPQHF.

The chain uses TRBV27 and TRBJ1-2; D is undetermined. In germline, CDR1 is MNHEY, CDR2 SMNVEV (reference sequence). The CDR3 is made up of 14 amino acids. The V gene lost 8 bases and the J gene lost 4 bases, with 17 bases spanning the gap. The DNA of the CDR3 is TGTGCCAGCTTTTCGGTTACAGCCTTCTATGGCTACACCTTC. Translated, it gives CASFSVTAFYGYTF.

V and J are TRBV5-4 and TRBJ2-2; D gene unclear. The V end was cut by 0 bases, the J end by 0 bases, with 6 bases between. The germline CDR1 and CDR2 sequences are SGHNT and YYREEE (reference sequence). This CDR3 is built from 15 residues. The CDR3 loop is CASSLGVSNTGELFF. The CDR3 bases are TGTGCCAGCAGCTTGGGGGTCTCGAACACCGGGGAGCTGTTTTTT.

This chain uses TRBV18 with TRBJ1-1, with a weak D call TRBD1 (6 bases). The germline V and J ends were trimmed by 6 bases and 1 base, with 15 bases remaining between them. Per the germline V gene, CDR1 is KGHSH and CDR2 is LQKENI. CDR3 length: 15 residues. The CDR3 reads CASSPQGGQNTEAFF. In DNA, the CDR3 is TGTGCCAGCTCCCCTCAAGGGGGGCAGAACACTGAAGCTTTCTTT.

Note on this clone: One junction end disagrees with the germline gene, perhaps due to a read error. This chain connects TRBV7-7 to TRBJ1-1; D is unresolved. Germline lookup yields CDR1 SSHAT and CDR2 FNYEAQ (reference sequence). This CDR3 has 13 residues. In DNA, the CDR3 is TGTGCTAGCAGCTCCGGGTGGAACACTGAAGCTTTCTTT. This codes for CASSSGWNTEAFF.

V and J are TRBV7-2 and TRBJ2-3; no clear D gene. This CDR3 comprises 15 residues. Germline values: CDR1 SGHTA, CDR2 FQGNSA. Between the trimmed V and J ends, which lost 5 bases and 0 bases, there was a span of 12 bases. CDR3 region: CASSPTSTSTDTQYF. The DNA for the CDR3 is TGTGCCAGCAGCCCCACCTCGACTAGCACAGATACGCAGTATTTT.

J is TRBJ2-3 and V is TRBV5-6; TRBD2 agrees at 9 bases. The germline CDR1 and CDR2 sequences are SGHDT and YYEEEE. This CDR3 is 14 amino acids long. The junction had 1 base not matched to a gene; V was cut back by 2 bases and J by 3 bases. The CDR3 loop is CASSLSGRTDTQYF. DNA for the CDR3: TGTGCCAGCAGCTTAAGCGGGAGGACAGATACGCAGTATTTT.

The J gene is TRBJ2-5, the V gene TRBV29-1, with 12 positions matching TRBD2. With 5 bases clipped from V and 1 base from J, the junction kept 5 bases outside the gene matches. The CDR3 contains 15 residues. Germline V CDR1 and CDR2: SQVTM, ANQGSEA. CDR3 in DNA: TGCAGCGTTAAAGGACTAGCGGGGTCCCAAGAGACCCAGTACTTC. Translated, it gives CSVKGLAGSQETQYF.

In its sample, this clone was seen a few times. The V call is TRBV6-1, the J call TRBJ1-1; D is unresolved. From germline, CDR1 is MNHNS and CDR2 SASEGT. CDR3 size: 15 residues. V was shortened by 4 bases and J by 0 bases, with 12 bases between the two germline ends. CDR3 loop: CASSGWQDLNTEAFF. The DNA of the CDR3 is TGTGCCAGCAGTGGGTGGCAGGACCTGAACACTGAAGCTTTCTTT.

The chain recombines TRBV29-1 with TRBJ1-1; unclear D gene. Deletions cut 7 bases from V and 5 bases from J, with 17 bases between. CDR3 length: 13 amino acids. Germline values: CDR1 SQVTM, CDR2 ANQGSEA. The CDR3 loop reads CSALSRPGTEAFF. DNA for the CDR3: TGCAGCGCCCTCTCTCGCCCTGGTACTGAAGCTTTCTTT.

In DNA form, the CDR3 reads TGCGCCAGCAGCCGCGGGACCCTGTACCAAGAGACCCAGTACTTC. Amino acids: CASSRGTLYQETQYF. V usage is TRBV4-1 and J usage is TRBJ2-5; tentatively, D is TRBD2 (6 bases). The V and J ends lost 4 bases and 0 bases respectively, with 12 bases between them. Per germline, CDR1 MGHRA and CDR2 YSYEKL. The CDR3 runs to 15 residues.

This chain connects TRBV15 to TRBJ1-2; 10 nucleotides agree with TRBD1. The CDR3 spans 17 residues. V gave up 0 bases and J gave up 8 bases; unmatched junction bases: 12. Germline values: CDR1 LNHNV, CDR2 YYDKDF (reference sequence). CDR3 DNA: TGTGCCACCAGCAGAGATTTCCTGGACAGGGGGACTAGGGGCTACACCTTC. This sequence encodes CATSRDFLDRGTRGYTF.

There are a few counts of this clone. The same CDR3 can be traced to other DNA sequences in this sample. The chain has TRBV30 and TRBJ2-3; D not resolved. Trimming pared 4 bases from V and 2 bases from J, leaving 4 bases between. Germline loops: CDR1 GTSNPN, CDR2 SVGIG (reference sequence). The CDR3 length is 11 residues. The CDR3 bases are TGTGCCTGGACCACCACAGATACGCAGTATTTT. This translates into CAWTTTDTQYF.

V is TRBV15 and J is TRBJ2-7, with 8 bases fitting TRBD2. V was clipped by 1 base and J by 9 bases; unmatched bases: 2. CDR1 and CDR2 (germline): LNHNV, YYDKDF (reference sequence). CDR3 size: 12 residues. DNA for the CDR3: TGTGCCACCAGCAGAGCCGGGGGGGGGCAGTACTTC. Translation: CATSRAGGGQYF.

The CDR3 sequence is CASSFRDQPQHF. CDR3 in DNA: TGTGCCAGCAGCTTCAGAGATCAGCCCCAGCATTTT. The chain links TRBV5-6 to TRBJ1-5; no reliable D call. V dropped 2 bases and J dropped 5 bases, with 5 bases sitting between them. This CDR3 is 12 amino acids long. Germline CDR1 reads SGHDT; CDR2 reads YYEEEE.